This T cell receptor (beta chain) was profiled in a study of CD8+ T cells in alopecia areata. Germline CDR1 is MDHEN and CDR2 is SYDVKM. This CDR3 is 13 amino acids long. V was clipped by 2 bases and J by 2 bases, with 6 bases between them. This clone was detected only a few times. PBMCs provided sorted CD4+ and CD8+ T cells. Sequencing templates came from extracted RNA that was reverse transcribed into cDNA. Data came from immunoSEQ multiplex PCR; TCRdb stores just in-frame clones and leaves some out. The profile covers around 210,000 clones, with approximately 53% appearing a single time and around 5.1% taken by the ten largest.

The chain joins TRBV28 to TRBJ2-5; D uncertain. This TCR derives from a human donor in good health. Source material: CD8+ T cells sorted from blood. CDR3 DNA sequence: TGTGCCAGCAGTTTAAACTATCAAGAGACCCAGTACTTC. It translates to CASSLNYQETQYF.